This is a list of T cell receptor beta chains from one sample in a study of Graves' ophthalmopathy and Graves' hyperthyroidism. Each CDR3 protein gets one entry after TCRdb re-called the multiplex PCR reads with MiXCR. The sample holds about 220,000 distinct CDR3 sequences, 20% to 25% seen once. Sequenced material: peripheral blood. Every receptor here comes from a woman aged 45 to 65 with Graves' ophthalmopathy. CDR3s include the opening cysteine and the closing phenylalanine or tryptophan. D genes are given only for firm matches. Only some rows state a clone size, as once, few, many or a class for expanded clones.

>TRBJ1-1|TRBV5-6|many|NA
TGTGCCAGCAGCTTAGTAGGGCCGAACACTGAAGCTTTCTTT
CASSLVGPNTEAFF
>TRBJ2-5|TRBV11-2|once|NA
TGTGCCAGCAGCCCCTCACCGACTAGGTTCCAAGAGACCCAGTACTTC
CASSPSPTRFQETQYF
>TRBJ2-5|TRBV30|few|TRBD2
TGTGCCTGGGGACTAGCGGAAGAGACCCAGTACTTC
CAWGLAEETQYF
>TRBJ2-7|TRBV30|NA|NA
TGTGCCTGGAGTTTGAAGGAGTCCGCCTACGAGCAGTACTTC
CAWSLKESAYEQYF
>TRBJ2-7|TRBV7-2|many|TRBD2
TGTGCCAGCAGCTTAAAGCGGGAGGCCTACTACGAGCAGTACTTC
CASSLKREAYYEQYF
>TRBJ2-1|TRBV7-9|NA|NA
TGTGCCAGCAGCCCACCAGGGGGGCCAGGAAATGAGCAGTTCTTC
CASSPPGGPGNEQFF
>TRBJ2-7|TRBV6-1|many|NA
TGTGCCAGCAGTGTCGGTAGTAGCACCTACGAGCAGTACTTC
CASSVGSSTYEQYF
>TRBJ2-6|TRBV5-1|NA|NA
TGCGCCAGCAGCTGGACCGCTGCGAGCTCTGGGGCCAACGTCCTGACTTTC
CASSWTAASSGANVLTF
>TRBJ2-2|TRBV27|many|TRBD2
TGTGCCAGCAGTTTATCGATAGCGGGAGGAACCGGGGAGCTGTTTTTT
CASSLSIAGGTGELFF
>TRBJ1-5|TRBV6-1|NA|TRBD1
TGTGCCAGCCTTAAACCACGGGGGACAGGGGGACGTCAGCCCCAGCATTTT
CASLKPRGTGGRQPQHF
>TRBJ2-5|TRBV15|many|NA
TGTGCCACCAGCAGAGATCTTTCAGAGACCCAGTACTTC
CATSRDLSETQYF
>TRBJ2-5|TRBV12-3/TRBV12-4|many|TRBD1
TGTGCCAGCAGAGGGACAGGGGGGAACCAAGAGACCCAGTACTTC
CASRGTGGNQETQYF
>TRBJ1-5|TRBV28|many|TRBD1
TGTGCCAGCAGACCGACAGGGTCCCCTCAGCCCCAGCATTTT
CASRPTGSPQPQHF
>TRBJ1-2|TRBV30|many|NA
TGTGCCTGGAGTTCAGGGCCCTATGGCTACACCTTC
CAWSSGPYGYTF
>TRBJ1-6|TRBV28|once|NA
TGTGCCAGCAGTCTTCCCTATAATTCACCCCTCCACTTT
CASSLPYNSPLHF
>TRBJ1-1|TRBV6-2/TRBV6-3|NA|TRBD1
TGTGCCAGCAGACCCGGACAGGGGCACACTGAAGCTTTCTTT
CASRPGQGHTEAFF
>TRBJ1-1|TRBV12-3/TRBV12-4|many|NA
TGTGCCAGCAGCCGCGAGATGCCCCGTTTGAACACTGAAGCTTTCTTT
CASSREMPRLNTEAFF
>TRBJ1-1|TRBV9|many|NA
TGTGCCAGCAGAGGATCAGGGTTGAACACTGAAGCTTTCTTT
CASRGSGLNTEAFF
>TRBJ1-2|TRBV27|few|TRBD1
TGTGCCAGCAGTCCAACCCAGGGGGCAGGGGGCTACACCTTC
CASSPTQGAGGYTF
>TRBJ2-5|TRBV6-1|many|TRBD1
TGTGCCAGCAGTGTGGACAGGGTCGCAGGGACCCAGTACTTC
CASSVDRVAGTQYF
>TRBJ1-1|TRBV7-2|many|NA
TGTGCCAGCAGCTTCACCTGGGTTCGCACTGAAGCTTTCTTT
CASSFTWVRTEAFF
>TRBJ1-2|TRBV28|many|NA
TGTGCCAGCAGTTTGAACAGGGCCTATGGCTACACCTTC
CASSLNRAYGYTF
>TRBJ2-5|TRBV7-6|NA|NA
TGTGCCAGCAGCTTAGCGCCGGGAACAGGACATGGCCCAGATGTTGGCCAGTACTTC
CASSLAPGTGHGPDVGQYF
>TRBJ2-7|TRBV6-1|NA|TRBD1
TGTGCCAGCAGTGTAGGTCCCGGACAGGGGACTTATTTGCAGTACTTC
CASSVGPGQGTYLQYF
>TRBJ1-2|TRBV6-1|many|TRBD1
TGTGCCAGCAGTGAGGTCAGGGGGCTGTATGGCTACACCTTC
CASSEVRGLYGYTF